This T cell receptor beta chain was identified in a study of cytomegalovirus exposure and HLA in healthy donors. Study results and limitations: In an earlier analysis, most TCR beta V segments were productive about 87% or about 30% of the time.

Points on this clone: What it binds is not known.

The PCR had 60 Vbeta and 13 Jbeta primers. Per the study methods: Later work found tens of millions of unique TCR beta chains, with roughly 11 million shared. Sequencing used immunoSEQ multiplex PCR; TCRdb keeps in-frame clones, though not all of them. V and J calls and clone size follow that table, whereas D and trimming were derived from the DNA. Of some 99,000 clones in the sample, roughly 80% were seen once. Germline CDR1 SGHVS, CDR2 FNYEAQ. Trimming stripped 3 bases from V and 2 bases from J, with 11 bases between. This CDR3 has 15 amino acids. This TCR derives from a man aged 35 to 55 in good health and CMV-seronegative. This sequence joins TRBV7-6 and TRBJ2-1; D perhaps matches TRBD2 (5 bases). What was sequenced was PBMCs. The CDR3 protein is CASSLVGSTYNEQFF. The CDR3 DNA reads TGTGCCAGCAGCTTGGTGGGGAGTACCTACAATGAGCAGTTCTTC.